What follows are 9 T cell receptor beta chains derived from one specimen sequenced in a study of blood T cell repertoires in COVID-19 (dated by TCRdb to about 2020). The library was generated by the immunoSEQ multiplex PCR assay. What TCRdb holds here is the immuneACCESS table cut down to in-frame rearrangements. Part of the clones is not present; checked against another copy, under half of the missing clones reflect an unresolved V gene, and the others are unexplained. The sample table holds roughly 250,000 clones, of which 84% were seen once. Together, the top ten hold less than 10% of the sample. What was sequenced was peripheral blood. These receptor sequences come from a human donor in a cohort sampled during active COVID-19.

The rearrangement uses TRBV7-9 and TRBJ2-3, with TRBD2 matching 10 bases. Per germline, CDR1 SEHNR and CDR2 FQNEAQ (reference sequence). V was clipped by 4 bases and J by 13 bases; unmatched bases: 11. The CDR3 extends over 14 amino acids. The chain's CDR3 is CASSSNLSGRAKYF. In nucleotides, the CDR3 is TGTGCCAGCAGCTCCAACTTGAGCGGGAGGGCCAAGTATTTT. Looking up the rest from reference TRBV7-9 and TRBJ2-3 gives the full variable domain: DTGVSQNPRHKITKRGQNVTFRCDPISEHNRLYWYRQTLGQGPEFLTYFQNEAQLEKSRLLSDRFSAERPKGSFSTLEIQRTEQGDSAMYLCASSSNLSGRAKYFGPGTRLTVL.

The gene calls are TRBV27 and TRBJ2-3; tentatively, D is TRBD1 or TRBD2 (9 bases each). Germline V gene lookup returns CDR1 MNHEY and CDR2 SMNVEV (reference sequence). CDR3 length: 16 residues. Between the trimmed V and J ends, which lost 10 bases and 6 bases, there was a span of 26 bases. CDR3 DNA sequence: TGTGCCAAGCCAGGGACAGGGAGGCTAGCGGGGGATACGCAGTATTTT. It codes for CAKPGTGRLAGDTQYF.

This clone was detected a few times. The rearrangement links TRBV6-1 to TRBJ1-5; D is ambiguous. Germline-derived CDR1 and CDR2 are MNHNS and SASEGT. There are 14 residues in the CDR3. Trimming took 1 base from V and 7 from J, leaving 11 bases between them. CDR3 DNA: TGTGCCAGCAGTGAAGGGGCAGCCAGACAGCCCCAGCATTTT. It translates to CASSEGAARQPQHF.

This clone was seen once. The chain is built from TRBV7-2 and TRBJ2-1, with D possibly being TRBD2 (5 bases). CDR3 length: 15 amino acids. Germline lookup yields CDR1 SGHTA and CDR2 FQGNSA. V lost 0 bases and J 3 bases, leaving 9 bases between the germline ends. The CDR3 nucleotides read TGTGCCAGCAGCTTAGCGGGAGTCGGCTACAATGAGCAGTTCTTC. The encoded protein is CASSLAGVGYNEQFF.

The genes are TRBV6-5 and TRBJ2-7; D is possibly TRBD1 (6 bases). The V end lost 6 bases, the J end lost 0 bases, and 9 bases lay between the germline ends. The CDR3 runs to 13 residues. The germline V gene has CDR1 MNHEY and CDR2 SVGAGI. The CDR3 here is CASSWTVSYEQYF. CDR3 DNA: TGTGCCAGCAGCTGGACAGTCTCCTACGAGCAGTACTTC.

The V call is TRBV4-1, the J call TRBJ2-3, with 16 bases lining up with TRBD2. CDR1 MGHRA and CDR2 YSYEKL come from the germline V gene. The CDR3 is 22 amino acids. V lost 4 bases to trimming and J lost 3 bases; unmatched junction nucleotides: 19. CDR3 sequence: CASSLGTSGRAAAPTRTDTQYF. DNA for the CDR3: TGCGCCAGCAGCCTAGGGACTAGCGGGAGGGCCGCGGCCCCGACAAGGACAGATACGCAGTATTTT.

The chain couples TRBV3-1 (or the pseudogene TRBV3-2) to TRBJ2-5; TRBD2 matches 9 bases. Germline V lookup: CDR1 LGHDT, CDR2 YNNKEL (reference sequence). Unmatched junction bases numbered 11, after V lost 0 bases and J lost 0 bases. CDR3 length equals 19 residues. CDR3 bases: TGTGCCAGCAGCCAAGATCGAGGGCCTAGCGGGGATTACCAAGAGACCCAGTACTTC. Translating gives CASSQDRGPSGDYQETQYF.

The chain uses TRBV10-3 and TRBJ1-1; 7 bases line up with TRBD1. The CDR3 extends over 12 amino acids. The germline gives CDR1 ENHRY, CDR2 SYGVKD. Trimming removed 5 bases from V and 10 bases from J; junction bases left unmatched: 7. The CDR3 region is CAISPGQARAFF. The CDR3 DNA reads TGTGCCATCAGTCCTGGACAGGCGCGAGCTTTCTTT.

The V and J genes are TRBV6-1 and TRBJ2-3; D is perhaps TRBD1 (5 bases). Trimming left V 2 bases short and J 4 bases short, with 10 bases between. Germline V gene sequence: CDR1 MNHNS, CDR2 SASEGT. CDR3 size: 14 residues. CDR3 in amino acids: CASSELGAPDTQYF. The CDR3 DNA reads TGTGCCAGCAGTGAACTTGGGGCCCCAGATACGCAGTATTTT.